The 29 T cell receptor beta chains below were found in one sample sequenced in a study of shared clonotypes between healthy human individuals. Assay: immunoSEQ multiplex PCR; the TCRdb copy retains only in-frame clones and omits some. This table holds 2 million to 2.5 million clones, 85% to 95% found once. The sample consisted of naive CD4+ T cells from PBMCs. Subset indicated: CD45RA+ positively selected. These receptors were taken from a man younger than 30 in good health. Some clones in this sample may be carry-over from other donors' samples.

The chain combines TRBV19 with TRBJ1-2; the D gene is possibly TRBD1 (5 bases). The CDR3 has 16 residues. Germline V gene data show CDR1 as LNHDA and CDR2 as SQIVND (reference sequence). Deletions cut 3 bases from V and 1 base from J, with 15 bases between. CDR3 bases: TGTGCCAGTAGTATTAAGTCCACAGGATATAACTATGGCTACACCTTC. This translates into CASSIKSTGYNYGYTF.

V is TRBV5-1 and J is TRBJ2-5; 12 bases map to TRBD1. Germline V lookup: CDR1 SGHRS, CDR2 YFSETQ. The CDR3 totals 15 residues. Trimming took 0 bases from V and 4 from J; bases not matched to a gene: 1. The chain's CDR3 is CASSLGDRGRETQYF. In DNA, the CDR3 is TGCGCCAGCAGCTTGGGGGACAGGGGGCGAGAGACCCAGTACTTC.

The chain uses TRBV6-1 and TRBJ1-4; 8 nucleotides match TRBD1. Germline CDR1 is MNHNS and CDR2 is SASEGT. The CDR3 length is 17 residues. V lost 3 bases, J lost 0 bases, and 6 bases stayed unmatched. CDR3 in amino acids: CASSDRGRRATNEKLFF. CDR3 DNA sequence: TGTGCCAGCAGTGACAGGGGGCGGAGAGCAACTAATGAAAAACTGTTTTTT.

V usage is TRBV11-2 and J usage is TRBJ2-2; possibly TRBD2 for D (5 bases). V was trimmed by 5 bases and J by 0 bases, leaving 16 bases between them. CDR3 length: 17 residues. CDR1 and CDR2 (germline): SGHAT, FQNNGV. The CDR3 region is CASSPRRQVSNTGELFF. Here the CDR3 DNA reads TGTGCCAGCAGCCCAAGGAGGCAGGTGTCGAACACCGGGGAGCTGTTTTTT.

The chain links TRBV27 to TRBJ2-1, with D tentatively TRBD1 (8 bases). Germline loops: CDR1 MNHEY, CDR2 SMNVEV (reference sequence). V was cut by 3 bases and J by 7 bases, with 13 bases left in between. The CDR3 is made up of 14 amino acids. CDR3 sequence: CASSFNRGGNEQFF. CDR3 bases: TGTGCCAGCAGTTTTAACAGGGGGGGGAATGAGCAGTTCTTC.

The V call is TRBV27, the J call TRBJ2-3; D might be TRBD2 (6 bases). In germline, CDR1 is MNHEY, CDR2 SMNVEV (reference sequence). The V end lost 6 bases, the J end lost 9 bases, and 19 bases lay between the germline ends. The CDR3 sequence is 14 residues long. CDR3 sequence: CASRPDARRGTQYF. The DNA of the CDR3 is TGTGCCAGCAGACCCGACGCGCGGCGGGGAACGCAGTATTTT.

J is TRBJ2-6 and V is TRBV23-1; unclear D gene. TRBV23-1 is flagged as an ORF with uncertain function. CDR3 length: 11 amino acids. The V and J ends lost 11 bases and 0 bases respectively, with 2 bases between them. This CDR3 reads CARSGANVLTF. CDR3 coding DNA: TGCGCCCGCTCTGGGGCCAACGTCCTGACTTTC.

The J gene is TRBJ2-1, the V gene TRBV19; D perhaps matches TRBD2 (6 bases). V lost 10 bases to trimming and J lost 9 bases, with 13 bases between them. The CDR3 extends over 11 amino acids. Germline loops: CDR1 LNHDA, CDR2 SQIVND (reference sequence). CDR3 in amino acids: CATDREREQFF. The CDR3, as DNA: TGTGCCACCGACCGGGAGCGTGAGCAGTTCTTC.

CDR3 in DNA: TGTGCCAGCAGCTCTTCTGGACAGCTTAATGAAAAACTGTTTTTT. Protein sequence: CASSSSGQLNEKLFF. The genes are TRBV7-9 and TRBJ1-4; D is possibly TRBD1 (6 bases). Germline-derived CDR1 and CDR2 are SEHNR and FQNEAQ (reference sequence). V gave up 4 bases and J gave up 4 bases, with 13 bases separating them. The CDR3 runs 15 residues. The full variable domain, rest sourced from reference TRBV7-9 and TRBJ1-4, is DTGVSQNPRHKITKRGQNVTFRCDPISEHNRLYWYRQTLGQGPEFLTYFQNEAQLEKSRLLSDRFSAERPKGSFSTLEIQRTEQGDSAMYLCASSSSGQLNEKLFFGSGTQLSVL.

A note on this clone: Different DNA sequences within this sample yield the same CDR3. V is TRBV10-3 and J is TRBJ2-1, with a tentative D call TRBD2 (5 bases). With 6 bases removed from V and 7 bases from J, the gap between germline ends came to 10 bases. The length of the CDR3 is 12 residues. In germline, CDR1 is ENHRY, CDR2 SYGVKD. Here the CDR3 DNA reads TGTGCCATCAGCGAGCGAGGGAATGAGCAGTTCTTC. It specifies CAISERGNEQFF.

About this clone: Additional DNA sequences in this sample encode the identical CDR3. CDR3 sequence reads: CASSLAGAPSYEQYF. CDR3 coding DNA: TGCGCCAGCAGCTTGGCAGGGGCCCCCTCCTACGAGCAGTACTTC. This chain joins TRBV5-1 and TRBJ2-7; D possibly corresponds to TRBD1 (6 bases). Per the germline V gene, CDR1 is SGHRS and CDR2 is YFSETQ. The CDR3 consists of 15 residues. V dropped 0 bases and J dropped 0 bases, with 10 bases sitting between them.

V is TRBV28 and J is TRBJ1-1; D gene uncertain. V lost 5 bases and J 0 bases, leaving 7 bases between the germline ends. Germline-derived CDR1 and CDR2 are MDHEN and SYDVKM. The CDR3 sequence is 13 residues long. Here the CDR3 reads CASSILMNTEAFF. The CDR3 bases are TGTGCCAGCAGTATCCTCATGAACACTGAAGCTTTCTTT.

This clone has just one count. The V and J genes are TRBV2 and TRBJ2-5, with 11 bases matching TRBD2. Germline lookup yields CDR1 SNHLY and CDR2 FYNNEI. The ends lost 4 bases at V and 7 bases at J; junction bases unmatched: 5. This CDR3 is 14 amino acids long. The CDR3 DNA follows: TGTGCCAGCAGTGTAGCGGGAGGGTTGGGGACCCAGTACTTC. It is translated as CASSVAGGLGTQYF.

This rearrangement joins TRBV18 to TRBJ1-5, with unresolved D. Germline CDR1 reads KGHSH; CDR2 reads LQKENI. V was shortened by 1 base and J by 0 bases, with 10 bases between the two germline ends. This CDR3 contains 16 residues. The CDR3 sequence: CASSPLRQNSNQPQHF. The CDR3 region has the DNA TGTGCCAGCTCACCACTGAGGCAGAATAGCAATCAGCCCCAGCATTTT.

V gene TRBV19 combines with J gene TRBJ1-2; tentative D call: TRBD1 (6 bases). The CDR3 has 13 amino acids. Germline V gene sequence: CDR1 LNHDA, CDR2 SQIVND (reference sequence). V was pared by 11 bases and J by 4 bases, with 17 bases between. The CDR3 nucleotides are TGTGCCGTCGAGAACAGGGTTCTCTATGGCTACACCTTC. It codes for CAVENRVLYGYTF.

CDR3 amino acids: CATGGGRETQYF. The CDR3 nucleotides read TGTGCCACCGGTGGGGGGAGGGAGACCCAGTACTTC. The V and J genes are TRBV11-2 and TRBJ2-5; a possible D gene is TRBD2 (6 bases). The CDR3 spans 12 residues. CDR1 is SGHAT and CDR2 is FQNNGV in the germline V gene. Trimming removed 10 bases from V and 5 bases from J, with 14 bases in between.

About this clone itself: This sample includes further DNA sequences coding for the same CDR3. The chain combines TRBV7-2 with TRBJ2-7; D is undetermined. The germline gives CDR1 SGHTA, CDR2 FQGNSA. V lost 4 bases, J lost 0 bases, and 4 bases lay in between. The CDR3 has 12 amino acids. The CDR3 DNA sequence: TGTGCCAGCAGCTCCCGCTCCTACGAGCAGTACTTC. Its protein product is CASSSRSYEQYF.

This chain connects TRBV27 to TRBJ2-3; D may be TRBD1 (5 bases). Germline loops: CDR1 MNHEY, CDR2 SMNVEV (reference sequence). This CDR3 is built from 17 residues. V lost 2 bases to trimming and J lost 0 bases, with 15 bases between them. The chain's CDR3 is CASSLRGGALSTDTQYF. In nucleotides, the CDR3 is TGTGCCAGCAGTTTAAGGGGCGGTGCTCTCAGCACAGATACGCAGTATTTT.

The chain couples TRBV2 to TRBJ2-7; no clear D. Per germline, CDR1 SNHLY and CDR2 FYNNEI. With 7 bases removed from V and 0 bases from J, the gap between germline ends came to 10 bases. There are 13 residues in the CDR3. DNA of the CDR3: TGTGCCAGCATGGACGGAAACTCCTACGAGCAGTACTTC. Its protein product is CASMDGNSYEQYF.

The count of this clone is one. Here the CDR3 DNA reads TGTGCCAGCATGGGGCGGGCCCGTTCCTACGAGCAGTACTTC. Translation: CASMGRARSYEQYF. The genes are TRBV28 and TRBJ2-7, with D perhaps assigned TRBD1 or TRBD2 (5 bases each). Germline V CDR1 and CDR2: MDHEN, SYDVKM. The CDR3 extends over 14 amino acids. V dropped 7 bases and J dropped 1 base, with 14 bases sitting between them.

CDR3 sequence: CASSLAGFSGETQYF. The CDR3, as DNA: TGTGCCAGCAGCTTAGCGGGTTTCTCGGGGGAGACCCAGTACTTC. This sequence joins TRBV7-9 and TRBJ2-5; possible D gene TRBD2, 5 bases. Germline CDR1 is SEHNR and CDR2 is FQNEAQ (reference sequence). This CDR3 comprises 15 residues. V lost 0 bases, J lost 5 bases, and 13 bases lay in between.

This chain joins TRBV27 and TRBJ1-2, with D possibly TRBD1 on 6 matching bases. Looked up from germline, CDR1 is MNHEY and CDR2 is SMNVEV (reference sequence). Trimming took off 3 bases at V and 3 bases at J, with 8 bases between the two ends. The CDR3 is made up of 13 amino acids. This chain's CDR3 is CASSLGADYGYTF. The DNA for the CDR3 is TGTGCCAGCAGTTTGGGGGCAGACTATGGCTACACCTTC.

This chain connects TRBV9 to TRBJ2-7; 7 bases align to TRBD1. This CDR3 has 14 amino acids. Germline assignment: CDR1 SGDLS and CDR2 YYNGEE. The V segment lost 2 bases and the J segment 7 bases; nucleotides outside the gene matches: 9. The CDR3 sequence is CASSVEGTVGEQYF. CDR3 in DNA: TGTGCCAGCAGCGTTGAGGGGACAGTCGGGGAGCAGTACTTC.

This chain uses TRBV30 with TRBJ2-2; unclear D gene. This CDR3 has 16 residues. Trimming took 0 bases from V and 4 from J, leaving 15 bases between them. Looked up from germline, CDR1 is GTSNPN and CDR2 is SVGIG (reference sequence). CDR3 nucleotide sequence: TGTGCCTGGAGTGTTTGGGCCCATAGTAGCACCGGGGAGCTGTTTTTT. Translated, it gives CAWSVWAHSSTGELFF. The full variable domain, its missing parts supplied by reference TRBV30 and TRBJ2-2, is SQTIHQWPATLVQPVGSPLSLECTVEGTSNPNLYWYRQAAGRGLQLLFYSVGIGQISSEVPQNLSASRPQDRQFILSSKKLLLSDSGFYLCAWSVWAHSSTGELFFGEGSRLTVL.

This clone was seen just once. CDR3 bases: TGTGCCAGCAGCCCGGGAGGCTCCAGCACAGATACGCAGTATTTT. Protein: CASSPGGSSTDTQYF. The chain joins TRBV5-4 to TRBJ2-3; 7 positions agree with TRBD2. Germline V gives CDR1 SGHNT, CDR2 YYREEE (reference sequence). Trimming cost V 4 bases and J 0 bases; bases outside gene matches: 5. This CDR3 region has 15 residues.

This chain joins TRBV6-6 and TRBJ2-1; maybe TRBD2 (5 bases). Germline CDR1 and CDR2: MNHNY and SVGAGI (reference sequence). CDR3 size: 15 residues. Deletions cut 6 bases from V and 2 bases from J, with 14 bases between. CDR3 protein: CASSPTGGPYNEQFF. The CDR3 bases are TGTGCCAGCAGCCCGACGGGCGGGCCCTACAATGAGCAGTTCTTC.

As to this clone: Other nucleotide sequences in the sample specify the same CDR3. This chain links TRBV18 with TRBJ1-4; 7 bases are a match to TRBD1. The CDR3 extends over 14 amino acids. CDR1 is KGHSH and CDR2 is LQKENI in the germline V gene. J lost 7 bases, V lost 1 base, and 3 bases had no gene match. For the CDR3, the DNA is TGTGCCAGCTCACCACGACAGGGTGGTGAAAAACTGTTTTTT. Translating gives CASSPRQGGEKLFF.

J is TRBJ1-5 and V is TRBV7-8; TRBD1 is a possible D gene (6 bases). The V gene's germline CDR1 is SGHVS and CDR2 FQNEAQ. This CDR3 is built from 15 residues. The germline V and J ends were trimmed by 5 bases and 1 base, with 12 bases remaining between them. This CDR3 is CASSRHRVSNQPQHF. CDR3 coding DNA: TGTGCCAGCAGCCGACACAGGGTCAGCAATCAGCCCCAGCATTTT. The full variable domain, completed using reference TRBV7-8 and TRBJ1-5, is GAGVSQSPRYKVAKRGQDVALRCDPISGHVSLFWYQQALGQGPEFLTYFQNEAQLDKSGLPSDRFFAERPEGSVSTLKIQRTQQEDSAVYLCASSRHRVSNQPQHFGDGTRLSIL.

The rearrangement uses TRBV6-5 and TRBJ2-7; 8 nucleotides line up with TRBD1. The CDR3 sequence is 12 residues long. The germline V gene encodes CDR1 MNHEY and CDR2 SVGAGI. V lost 10 bases and J lost 2; bases outside the gene matches: 4. CDR3 region: CATGQGPYEQYF. In nucleotides, the CDR3 is TGTGCCACAGGACAGGGACCCTACGAGCAGTACTTC.